This T cell receptor (beta chain) was sequenced during a study of shared clonotypes between healthy human individuals. V was pared by 5 bases and J by 4 bases, with 21 bases between. The CDR3 has 17 amino acids. The germline gives CDR1 MNHEY, CDR2 SMNVEV (reference sequence). Naive CD8 cells lacked CD45RO, underwent positive selection for CCR7 and left out terminally differentiated effector memory CD45RA+ cells. The repertoire was sequenced with immunoSEQ multiplex PCR; TCRdb's copy has only in-frame clones and lacks some. Of about 820,000 clones in the sample, about 91% are singletons; the top ten hold around 24%.

The sequenced sample was naive CD8+ T cells sorted from blood. V usage is TRBV27 and J usage is TRBJ2-1, with a possible D match to TRBD1 (6 bases). This receptor was obtained from a man aged 25-45 years in good health. The CDR3: CASSVFFTGTTYNEQFF. The CDR3 nucleotides read TGTGCCAGCAGTGTCTTCTTTACAGGGACCACGTACAATGAGCAGTTCTTC.